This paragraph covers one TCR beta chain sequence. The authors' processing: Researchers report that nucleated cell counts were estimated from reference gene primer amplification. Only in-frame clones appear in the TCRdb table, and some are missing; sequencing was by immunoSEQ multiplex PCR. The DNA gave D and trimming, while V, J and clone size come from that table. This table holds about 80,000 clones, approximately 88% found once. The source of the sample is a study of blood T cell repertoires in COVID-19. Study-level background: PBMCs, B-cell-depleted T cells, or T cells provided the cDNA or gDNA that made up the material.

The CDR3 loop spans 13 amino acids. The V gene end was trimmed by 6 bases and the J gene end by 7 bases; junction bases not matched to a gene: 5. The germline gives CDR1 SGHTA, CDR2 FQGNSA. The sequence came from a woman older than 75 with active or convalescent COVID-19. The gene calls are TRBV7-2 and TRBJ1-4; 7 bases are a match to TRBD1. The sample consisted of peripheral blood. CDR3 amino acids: CASSRQGGEKLFF. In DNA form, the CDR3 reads TGTGCCAGCAGTCGACAGGGTGGTGAAAAACTGTTTTTT.